The sample holds many counts of the clone carrying this TCR beta chain. Its antigen is currently unknown. These data originate in a study of beta chain features in type 1 diabetes. The overall study: Cell yields, gender and age were comparable in patients and healthy donors.

CD4+ naive, central memory, regulatory and stem cell-like memory subsets were isolated by sorting on CD45RO/CCR7/CD25/CD127/CD95/CD27. The CDR3 covers 13 residues. V was cut by 0 bases and J by 4 bases, with 8 bases left in between. Germline V gene sequence: CDR1 GTSNPN, CDR2 SVGIG (reference sequence). Study conclusions and caveats: Type 1 diabetes patients had VDJ junctions that carried fewer insertions and more deletions. Shortening that was moderate but significant affected the TCRB CDR3s of Type 1 diabetes patients in all four CD4+ subsets.

Expressed TCRB transcripts were sequenced because the isolated RNA had all been reverse transcribed beforehand. TCRdb's copy holds only in-frame clones and misses some; the assay was immunoSEQ multiplex PCR. The sample shows approximately 170,000 clones, less than 10% of them seen only once. The V gene is TRBV30, the J gene TRBJ2-3; a weak D match, TRBD2 (6 bases). The clonotype originates from a man aged 18-30 years with type 1 diabetes. The source material was central memory CD4+ T cells from blood. The CDR3 region is CAWSVPGADTQYF. CDR3 bases: TGTGCCTGGAGTGTGCCGGGGGCAGATACGCAGTATTTT.